This TCR beta chain stems from a study of identical twins. Template switching added a universal primer binding site, and final cDNA carried unique molecular identifiers. From the 5' RACE reads, TCRdb called clonotypes with MiXCR, one entry per CDR3 protein. The sample lists around 340,000 distinct CDR3 sequences; 9% to 15% were seen once. This sample was shared with a second study, whose subject was yellow fever vaccine responses in identical twins.

The clonotype was recovered from a woman aged 18-29 years in good health. The sample was CD8+ T cells sorted from blood.

The chain's CDR3 is CASSPGGPTGELFF. The CDR3 DNA sequence: TGTGCCAGCAGTCCCGGGGGGCCCACCGGGGAGCTGTTTTTT. This rearrangement joins TRBV6-1 to TRBJ2-2, with a possible D match to TRBD2 (7 bases). V was trimmed by 5 bases and J by 4 bases, leaving 11 bases between them. The CDR3 spans 14 residues. Germline CDR1 reads MNHNS; CDR2 reads SASEGT.